The source of this T cell receptor (beta chain) is a study of cytomegalovirus exposure and HLA in healthy donors. Primers included in the PCR were 60 Vbeta and 13 Jbeta primers. Here immunoSEQ multiplex PCR was the method, and the copy in TCRdb shows in-frame clones only, minus some. This repertoire shows approximately 170,000 clones, more than 70% found once; its top ten account for under 6%. Sampled while nominally healthy, donors likely had unrecorded immune exposures. General observations from the study: Some highly shared sequence variants likely arose as a pipeline artifact.

This clone was observed a handful of times. The antigen is not known. Germline assignment: CDR1 MNHNY and CDR2 SVGAGI (reference sequence). The CDR3 covers 15 residues. Trimming took 1 base from V and 2 from J; bases not matched to a gene: 5. The V and J genes are TRBV6-6 and TRBJ2-7; TRBD1 matches at 7 bases. This clonotype originated in a woman aged 50 to 65 in good health and CMV-seropositive. Source material: PBMCs. The CDR3 loop is CASSYLTGTAYEQYF. CDR3 in DNA: TGTGCCAGCAGTTACTTGACCGGGACAGCCTACGAGCAGTACTTC.